This T cell receptor (beta chain) was recorded in a study of blood T cell repertoires in COVID-19. Across the whole study: In each case, the material was cDNA or gDNA derived from T cells, B-cell-depleted T cells, or PBMCs.

Germline assignment: CDR1 SGHTA and CDR2 FQGTGA. The CDR3 sequence is 12 residues long. The germline V and J ends were trimmed by 10 bases and 2 bases, with 12 bases remaining between them. Per the original data handling: By means of reference gene primer amplification, nucleated cell counts were estimated. Assay used: immunoSEQ multiplex PCR; TCRdb lists only in-frame clones, some missing. The DNA was the basis for D and trimming; V, J and clone size are from that table. Of under 200,000 clones in the sample, nearly 90% were seen once. Sequenced sample: peripheral blood. The genes are TRBV7-3 and TRBJ2-7; D remains ambiguous. The TCR was taken from a man between 60 and 75 years old with active or convalescent COVID-19. This CDR3 is CAIELLPYEQYF. CDR3 nucleotide sequence: TGTGCCATCGAACTTTTACCCTACGAGCAGTACTTC.